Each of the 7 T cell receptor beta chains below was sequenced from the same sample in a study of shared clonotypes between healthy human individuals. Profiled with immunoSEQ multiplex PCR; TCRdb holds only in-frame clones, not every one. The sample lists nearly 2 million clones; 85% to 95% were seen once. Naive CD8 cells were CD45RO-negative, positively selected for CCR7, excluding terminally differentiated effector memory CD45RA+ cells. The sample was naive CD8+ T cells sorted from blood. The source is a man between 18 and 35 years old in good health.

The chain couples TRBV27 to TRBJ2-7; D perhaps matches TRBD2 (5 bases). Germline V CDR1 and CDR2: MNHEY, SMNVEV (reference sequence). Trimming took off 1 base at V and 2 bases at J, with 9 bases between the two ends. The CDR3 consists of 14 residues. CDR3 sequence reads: CASSLYSAPYEQYF. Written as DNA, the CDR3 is TGTGCCAGCAGTTTATATAGCGCACCCTACGAGCAGTACTTC.

CDR3 bases: TGTGCCAGCAGTCAAGGCAGCGGGAGTATCCACGAGCAGTACTTC. It codes for CASSQGSGSIHEQYF. The chain has TRBV25-1 and TRBJ2-7, with TRBD2 identical over 8 bases. Per the germline V gene, CDR1 is MGHDK and CDR2 is SYGVNS. The CDR3 totals 15 residues. V shed 5 bases and J 5 bases; nucleotides not matched to a gene: 11.

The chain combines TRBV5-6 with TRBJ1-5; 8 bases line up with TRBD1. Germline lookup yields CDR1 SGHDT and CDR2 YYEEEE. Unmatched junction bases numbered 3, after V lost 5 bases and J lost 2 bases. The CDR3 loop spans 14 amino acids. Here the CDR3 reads CASSTGGRNQPQHF. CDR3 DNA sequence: TGTGCCAGCAGTACAGGGGGACGCAATCAGCCCCAGCATTTT.

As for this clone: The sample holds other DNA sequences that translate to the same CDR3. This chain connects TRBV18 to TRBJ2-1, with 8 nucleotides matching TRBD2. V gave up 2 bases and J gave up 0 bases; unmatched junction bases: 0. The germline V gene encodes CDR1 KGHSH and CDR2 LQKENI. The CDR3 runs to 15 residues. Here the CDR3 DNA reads TGTGCCAGCTCACCAACTAGCGGCTCCTACAATGAGCAGTTCTTC. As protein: CASSPTSGSYNEQFF. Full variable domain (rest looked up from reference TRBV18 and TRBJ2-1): NAGVMQNPRHLVRRRGQEARLRCSPMKGHSHVYWYRQLPEEGLKFMVYLQKENIIDESGMPKERFSAEFPKEGPSILRIQQVVRGDSAAYFCASSPTSGSYNEQFFGPGTRLTVL.

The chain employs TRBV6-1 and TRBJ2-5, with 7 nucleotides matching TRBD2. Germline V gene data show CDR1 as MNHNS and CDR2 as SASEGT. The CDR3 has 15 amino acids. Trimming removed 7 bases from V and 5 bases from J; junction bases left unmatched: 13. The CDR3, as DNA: TGTGCCAGCACCCGAATTTCTAGCGGTCGGGAGACCCAGTACTTC. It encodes CASTRISSGRETQYF.

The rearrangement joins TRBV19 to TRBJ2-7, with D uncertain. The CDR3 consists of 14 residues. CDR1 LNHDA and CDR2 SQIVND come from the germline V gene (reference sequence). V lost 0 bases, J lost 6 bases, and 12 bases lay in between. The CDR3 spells CASSIDALLGEQYF. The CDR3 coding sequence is TGTGCCAGTAGTATAGATGCACTCCTCGGCGAGCAGTACTTC. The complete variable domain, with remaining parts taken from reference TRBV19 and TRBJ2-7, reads DGGITQSPKYLFRKEGQNVTLSCEQNLNHDAMYWYRQDPGQGLRLIYYSQIVNDFQKGDIAEGYSVSREKKESFPLTVTSAQKNPTAFYLCASSIDALLGEQYFGPGTRLTVT.

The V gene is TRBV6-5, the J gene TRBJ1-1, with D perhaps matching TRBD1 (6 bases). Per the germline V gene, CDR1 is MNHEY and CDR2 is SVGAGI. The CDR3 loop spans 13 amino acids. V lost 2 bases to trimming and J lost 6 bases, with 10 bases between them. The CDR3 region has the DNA TGTGCCAGCAGTTACCGGGGGGCCCCTGAAGCTTTCTTT. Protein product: CASSYRGAPEAFF.